Described below is a single TCR beta chain sequence and its context. The data stem from a study of blood T cell repertoires in COVID-19. The wider study: Researchers got acute and convalescent COVID-19 samples from the United States, Italy and Spain.

Original processing methods: Amplification of reference gene primers provided the estimated nucleated cell counts. The method was immunoSEQ multiplex PCR; TCRdb's version includes in-frame clones alone and lacks a portion of them. The V and J calls and clone size come from that table; D and trimming were worked out from the DNA. The table has 270,000 or so clones, 70% to 90% seen once; the top ten hold about 6.2%. Ages ranged from roughly 18 to 95 years, with residence in about 23 US areas. Germline V lookup: CDR1 LNHDA, CDR2 SQIVND (reference sequence). V lost 6 bases to trimming and J lost 8 bases; unmatched junction nucleotides: 5. This CDR3 spans 13 amino acids.

This TCR was recovered from a woman in her forties or fifties who had been exposed to COVID-19. Sequenced sample: PBMCs or T cells enriched from blood (not recorded which). This sequence joins TRBV19 and TRBJ1-4, with 8 bases aligning to TRBD1. The CDR3, as DNA: TGTGCCAGTAGCGGACAGGGTAGGGAAAAACTGTTTTTT. Translation gives CASSGQGREKLFF.